Listed here are 14 T cell receptor beta chains from one sample, sequenced in a study of vaccination and CD4 T cells after COVID-19. Treatment given: approximately nine-day PBMC culture with coronavirus spike peptide pools or control peptides (ViraFEST assay). The antigens these receptors bind are not known. At the Johns Hopkins FTIC core, DNA taken from cultured CD4+ T cells was sequenced by way of the Oncomine TCR Beta short-read assay. TCRdb analysed the PCR reads with MiXCR anew, one entry per CDR3 protein. The sample contains 15,000 to 20,000 distinct CDR3 sequences, 53% of which appear only once. The source material was CD4+ T cells from blood, cultured in vitro, sampled before SARS-CoV-2 vaccination. These receptors all stem from a human donor who had recovered from COVID-19.

The chain joins TRBV11-2 to TRBJ2-5; 8 bases fit TRBD2. Germline assignment: CDR1 SGHAT and CDR2 FQNNGV. V lost 5 bases and J lost 1; bases outside the gene matches: 9. The CDR3 covers 16 residues. CDR3 residues: CASSRGTRGFQETQYF. The CDR3 coding sequence is TGTGCCAGCAGCCGGGGGACTAGGGGATTCCAAGAGACCCAGTACTTC. The variable domain in full, with the rest retrieved from reference TRBV11-2 and TRBJ2-5, is EAGVAQSPRYKIIEKRQSVAFWCNPISGHATLYWYQQILGQGPKLLIQFQNNGVVDDSQLPKDRFSAERLKGVDSTLKIQPAKLEDSAVYLCASSRGTRGFQETQYFGPGTRLLVL.

This clonotype was counted only a few times. The chain joins TRBV20-1 to TRBJ2-5; D is ambiguous. V gave up 5 bases and J gave up 0 bases, with 19 bases separating them. This CDR3 contains 16 residues. Germline CDR1 is DFQATT and CDR2 is SNEGSKA (reference sequence). DNA of the CDR3: TGCAGTGCTCTCCCCTCTGGTGCCGGGTACCAAGAGACCCAGTACTTC. Residues: CSALPSGAGYQETQYF.

This clonotype occurred a few times. This chain uses TRBV2 with TRBJ1-5, with a tentative D call TRBD1 (5 bases). The CDR3 runs 15 residues. CDR1 SNHLY and CDR2 FYNNEI come from the germline V gene. V lost 1 base, J lost 9 bases, and 16 bases lay in between. The CDR3 loop reads CASSEGSGGGWPQHF. CDR3 nucleotides: TGTGCCAGCAGTGAAGGGTCGGGGGGAGGATGGCCCCAGCATTTT.

The rearrangement uses TRBV24-1 and TRBJ2-3; D remains unclear. CDR3 length equals 15 residues. Deletions cut 3 bases from V and 2 bases from J, with 11 bases between. Germline CDR1 and CDR2: KGHDR and SFDVKD. The DNA for the CDR3 is TGTGCCACCAGTGATCATACAACTGACACAGATACGCAGTATTTT. This codes for CATSDHTTDTDTQYF.

V is TRBV19 and J is TRBJ2-7, with D possibly matching TRBD1 (6 bases). The CDR3 is made up of 14 amino acids. Between the trimmed V and J ends, which lost 3 bases and 1 base, there was a span of 10 bases. The germline V gene has CDR1 LNHDA and CDR2 SQIVND (reference sequence). The DNA for the CDR3 is TGTGCCAGTAGTATGGGACAAAGATCCTACGAGCAGTACTTC. Its translation is CASSMGQRSYEQYF.

This chain joins TRBV4-1 and TRBJ2-3; D ambiguous. Germline V gives CDR1 MGHRA, CDR2 YSYEKL. The CDR3 consists of 14 residues. V was trimmed by 0 bases and J by 4 bases, leaving 8 bases between them. Written as DNA, the CDR3 is TGCGCCAGCAGCCAAGAGTCAGCGCCAGATACGCAGTATTTT. This codes for CASSQESAPDTQYF.

J is TRBJ1-2 and V is TRBV20-1; 9 nucleotides line up with TRBD1. Germline CDR1 reads DFQATT; CDR2 reads SNEGSKA (reference sequence). This CDR3 region has 14 residues. Trimming at V came to 6 bases and at J to 3 bases, leaving 8 bases not matched to a gene. The CDR3 sequence: CSALVRQGDYGYTF. The CDR3 DNA sequence: TGCAGTGCCCTGGTCCGACAGGGGGACTATGGCTACACCTTC.

To note about this clonotype: This is likely a read error, given that the CDR3 carries no conserved phenylalanine or tryptophan at its end. The chain has TRBV27 and TRBJ2-2; possibly TRBD1 or TRBD2 for D (6 bases each). Germline CDR1 reads MNHEY; CDR2 reads SMNVEV (reference sequence). This CDR3 has 15 amino acids. Trimming pared 3 bases from V and 3 bases from J, leaving 11 bases between. CDR3 nucleotides: TGTGCCAGCAGTTTTAGGGGGGCGGACACCGGGGAGCTGTTTCTT. This gives the protein CASSFRGADTGELFL.

This clonotype has just a few counts. The chain joins TRBV12-3 or TRBV12-4 to TRBJ2-3; TRBD2 matches at 7 bases. The V segment lost 6 bases and the J segment 4 bases; nucleotides outside the gene matches: 10. CDR3 size: 15 residues. The CDR3 loop reads CASSLLGGRADTQYF. CDR3 nucleotide sequence: TGTGCCAGCAGCCTTCTGGGAGGGAGGGCAGATACGCAGTATTTT.

The chain couples TRBV20-1 to TRBJ2-7; TRBD1 matches at 9 bases. The V gene's germline CDR1 is DFQATT and CDR2 SNEGSKA (reference sequence). The ends lost 7 bases at V and 2 bases at J; junction bases unmatched: 3. This CDR3 is 12 amino acids long. In DNA form, the CDR3 reads TGCAGTGTACAGGGGGCGCCCTACGAGCAGTACTTC. Translating gives CSVQGAPYEQYF.

A few counts support this clonotype. The chain uses TRBV6-2 or TRBV6-3 and TRBJ1-5, with D unclear. The V gene's germline CDR1 is MNHEY and CDR2 SVGEGT. The CDR3 runs to 15 residues. V was pared by 2 bases and J by 2 bases, with 10 bases between. CDR3 in DNA: TGTGCCAGCAGTTACGTCGCAGGACGCAATCAGCCCCAGCATTTT. Translating it yields CASSYVAGRNQPQHF.

The genes are TRBV20-1 and TRBJ2-2; D unresolved. Germline V gene data show CDR1 as DFQATT and CDR2 as SNEGSKA (reference sequence). Deletions cut 4 bases from V and 3 bases from J, with 6 bases between. The CDR3 sequence is 12 residues long. The CDR3 DNA reads TGCAGTGCTATAATGGACACCGGGGAGCTGTTTTTT. Translating it yields CSAIMDTGELFF.

The rearrangement links TRBV6-2 or TRBV6-3 to TRBJ1-1; D call uncertain. CDR3 length: 16 residues. Germline CDR1 is MNHEY and CDR2 is SVGEGT. V dropped 6 bases and J dropped 1 base, with 18 bases sitting between them. This chain's CDR3 is CASSYSLYRKNTEAFF. The CDR3, as DNA: TGTGCCAGCAGCTATTCCCTGTACAGAAAGAACACTGAAGCTTTCTTT.

This clonotype has only a few counts. The chain carries TRBV6-8 and TRBJ2-3; 7 bases are a match to TRBD1. This CDR3 has 14 residues. Germline CDR1 is MNHGY and CDR2 is SAAAGT. The junction had 19 bases not matched to a gene; V was cut back by 8 bases and J by 14 bases. The CDR3: CASHVGQGEVGRYF. As DNA, the CDR3 is TGTGCCAGCCATGTCGGGCAGGGGGAAGTCGGCCGGTATTTT.